The 11 T cell receptor beta chains below come from one sample, sequenced in a study of blood T cell repertoires in COVID-19. The method was immunoSEQ multiplex PCR; TCRdb's version includes in-frame clones alone and lacks a portion of them. This table holds 300,000 to 500,000 clones, 88% found once. Sequencing used PBMCs or T cells enriched from blood (not recorded which). These receptors were collected from a woman in her twenties or thirties with acute COVID-19.

The V and J genes are TRBV10-2 and TRBJ1-5, with 9 bases fitting TRBD1. With 0 bases clipped from V and 4 bases from J, the junction kept 4 bases outside the gene matches. This CDR3 has 16 amino acids. The V gene's germline CDR1 is WSHSY and CDR2 SAAADI. The CDR3 bases are TGCGCCAGCAGTGAGTCGAAGGGGACAGGGAATCAGCCCCAGCATTTT. It translates to CASSESKGTGNQPQHF.

The chain links TRBV24-1 to TRBJ1-5, with 8 bases matching TRBD1. This CDR3 spans 16 amino acids. V was clipped by 3 bases and J by 4 bases; unmatched bases: 7. Germline CDR1 reads KGHDR; CDR2 reads SFDVKD. The CDR3 spells CATSDNGQGKNQPQHF. The DNA for the CDR3 is TGTGCCACCAGTGATAATGGACAGGGTAAGAATCAGCCCCAGCATTTT.

J is TRBJ1-5 and V is TRBV30; a weak D match, TRBD1 (5 bases). CDR1 is GTSNPN and CDR2 is SVGIG in the germline V gene (reference sequence). The V end lost 2 bases, the J end lost 4 bases, and 12 bases lay between the germline ends. This CDR3 region has 14 residues. In nucleotides, the CDR3 is TGTGCCTGGAGTCGGACACCGGATAATCAGCCCCAGCATTTT. This sequence encodes CAWSRTPDNQPQHF.

This chain uses TRBV18 with TRBJ2-6; 10 nucleotides agree with TRBD1. The germline V gene encodes CDR1 KGHSH and CDR2 LQKENI. The CDR3 runs 18 residues. V lost 3 bases and J lost 0; bases outside the gene matches: 5. The CDR3 DNA reads as TGTGCCAGCTCACCCTCCGGGACAGGGGCCTCTGGGGCCAACGTCCTGACTTTC. Translating gives CASSPSGTGASGANVLTF.

This clone was counted a single time. The gene calls are TRBV21-1 and TRBJ1-2; the listed D gene, TRBD1, was not tested against the DNA. TRBV21-1 is a pseudogene. The CDR3 contains 16 residues. The CDR3 sequence: CASSRTSLDRNYGYTF. Written as DNA, the CDR3 is TGTGCCAGCAGCCGTACGAGCTTAGACAGGAACTATGGCTACACCTTC.

The V call is TRBV7-2, the J call TRBJ1-6; no definite D call. With 3 bases removed from V and 0 bases from J, the gap between germline ends came to 12 bases. Germline V CDR1 and CDR2: SGHTA, FQGNSA. This CDR3 region has 17 residues. The DNA for the CDR3 is TGTGCCAGCAGCTTCATTGGAGGGAGCTCCTATAATTCACCCCTCCACTTT. It specifies CASSFIGGSSYNSPLHF.

The rearrangement links TRBV7-2 to TRBJ2-5; D unclear. The CDR3 is made up of 16 amino acids. V lost 6 bases and J 2 bases, leaving 19 bases between the germline ends. Germline CDR1 is SGHTA and CDR2 is FQGNSA. CDR3: CASSRRTSALQETQYF. In DNA form, the CDR3 reads TGTGCCAGCAGTCGAAGAACGAGCGCGCTACAAGAGACCCAGTACTTC.

This chain uses TRBV5-6 with TRBJ2-7, with 10 bases lining up with TRBD2. V trimming: 2 bases; J trimming: 5 bases; junction bases outside the gene matches: 7. Germline V CDR1 and CDR2: SGHDT, YYEEEE. The CDR3 spans 15 residues. The CDR3 loop is CASSFSTSGSHEQYF. The DNA of the CDR3 is TGTGCCAGCAGCTTCTCGACTAGCGGGTCCCACGAGCAGTACTTC.

V gene TRBV6-5 combines with J gene TRBJ2-7; TRBD1 matches 9 bases. The CDR3 spans 13 residues. Germline-derived CDR1 and CDR2 are MNHEY and SVGAGI. The J segment lost 7 bases and the V segment lost 5 bases, leaving 6 bases of the junction unmatched. CDR3 DNA sequence: TGTGCCAGCAGTCGTACAGGGGGCGGAGAGCAGTACTTC. Translated, it gives CASSRTGGGEQYF.

Only one count was recorded for this clone. This chain links TRBV19 with TRBJ2-7; TRBD1 agrees at 10 bases. This CDR3 contains 18 residues. Trimming took 3 bases from V and 3 from J; bases not matched to a gene: 14. Looked up from germline, CDR1 is LNHDA and CDR2 is SQIVND (reference sequence). CDR3: CASSIRGRTGGSRYEQYF. The CDR3 nucleotides are TGTGCCAGTAGTATCCGGGGAAGGACAGGGGGTTCTCGCTACGAGCAGTACTTC. Together with reference TRBV19 and TRBJ2-7, the CDR3 gives the full variable domain: DGGITQSPKYLFRKEGQNVTLSCEQNLNHDAMYWYRQDPGQGLRLIYYSQIVNDFQKGDIAEGYSVSREKKESFPLTVTSAQKNPTAFYLCASSIRGRTGGSRYEQYFGPGTRLTVT.

V gene TRBV19 combines with J gene TRBJ1-2, with D unclear. Trimming took 3 bases from V and 4 from J, leaving 15 bases between them. The germline gives CDR1 LNHDA, CDR2 SQIVND (reference sequence). The CDR3 has 15 amino acids. CDR3 residues: CASSMAHMKVYGYTF. Written as DNA, the CDR3 is TGTGCCAGTAGTATGGCCCATATGAAAGTCTATGGCTACACCTTC.